Below, 27 T cell receptor beta chains from the same sample are listed, as sequenced in a study of T cells in Graves' hyperthyroidism and ophthalmopathy. Researchers amplified the TCR beta CDR3 regions from RNA transcripts. Primed by the HTBI set, a first-round RT-PCR was run on the TCR CDR3. In TCRdb, the multiplex PCR reads were re-called with MiXCR into one record per CDR3 protein. Seen here are some 400,000 distinct CDR3 sequences, over 11% observed once, and the top ten hold around 10%. Sequencing input: blood. These receptors came from a woman aged 55-70 years with Graves' hyperthyroidism.

This clonotype was counted ten times or more. The chain uses TRBV20-1 and TRBJ1-6; a weak D match, TRBD1 (5 bases). V lost 1 base and J lost 9, with 16 bases in between. Germline V gene sequence: CDR1 DFQATT, CDR2 SNEGSKA (reference sequence). The CDR3 length is 15 residues. In nucleotides, the CDR3 is TGCAGTGCTAGAGCTCAGGGAAGTCGGAGTTCACCCCTCCACTTT. Protein product: CSARAQGSRSSPLHF.

This chain uses TRBV9 with TRBJ2-1, with TRBD2 identical over 7 bases. This CDR3 is built from 14 residues. Germline values: CDR1 SGDLS, CDR2 YYNGEE. The ends lost 0 bases at V and 8 bases at J; junction bases unmatched: 5. The CDR3 reads CASSVAGGSDEQFF. The CDR3 DNA follows: TGTGCCAGCAGCGTAGCGGGAGGAAGTGATGAGCAGTTCTTC.

This clonotype occurred many times. V is TRBV3-1 and J is TRBJ2-3; D perhaps matches TRBD2 (5 bases). Between the trimmed V and J ends, which lost 0 bases and 0 bases, there was a span of 10 bases. CDR3 length: 16 residues. The V gene's germline CDR1 is LGHDT and CDR2 YNNKEL (reference sequence). CDR3 nucleotides: TGTGCCAGCAGCCAAGACGAGCGGACCAGCACAGATACGCAGTATTTT. Protein product: CASSQDERTSTDTQYF.

This clonotype was detected many times. The chain combines TRBV24-1 with TRBJ2-1, with TRBD2 as a possible D gene (6 bases). The CDR3 is 16 amino acids. In germline, CDR1 is KGHDR, CDR2 SFDVKD. The V gene lost 1 base and the J gene lost 6 bases, with 15 bases spanning the gap. The CDR3, as DNA: TGTGCCACCAGTGATTTAAGGGCGGGGCTGGGCAATGAGCAGTTCTTC. This encodes CATSDLRAGLGNEQFF.

The chain is built from TRBV2 and TRBJ1-5; TRBD1 matches at 8 bases. The trim removed 7 bases at V and 5 bases at J, leaving 7 bases unmatched. The CDR3 covers 14 residues. The germline CDR1 and CDR2 sequences are SNHLY and FYNNEI. In nucleotides, the CDR3 is TGTGCCAGCAATGTACAGGGGGAAGATCAGCCCCAGCATTTT. It specifies CASNVQGEDQPQHF.

The chain combines TRBV29-1 with TRBJ2-3, with 9 nucleotides matching TRBD2. Per germline, CDR1 SQVTM and CDR2 ANQGSEA. Trimming took 3 bases from V and 3 from J; bases not matched to a gene: 1. This CDR3 spans 13 amino acids. Here the CDR3 DNA reads TGCAGCGTTGATACTAGCGGGACAGATACGCAGTATTTT. This sequence encodes CSVDTSGTDTQYF.

This clonotype was observed many times. The rearrangement links TRBV5-1 to TRBJ2-1, with 7 bases matching TRBD1. Unmatched junction bases numbered 4, after V lost 0 bases and J lost 7 bases. There are 14 residues in the CDR3. Germline CDR1 reads SGHRS; CDR2 reads YFSETQ. CDR3 amino acids: CASSLVTGENEQFF. The DNA of the CDR3 is TGCGCCAGCAGCTTGGTAACAGGGGAGAATGAGCAGTTCTTC.

This clonotype was counted ten times or more. This rearrangement joins TRBV10-2 to TRBJ1-4; TRBD1 agrees at 7 bases. The CDR3 has 16 amino acids. The V segment lost 3 bases and the J segment 5 bases; nucleotides outside the gene matches: 9. CDR1 and CDR2 (germline): WSHSY, SAAADI. CDR3 protein: CASSERRTGLNEKLFF. The CDR3 DNA reads TGCGCCAGCAGTGAACGTAGGACAGGACTAAATGAAAAACTGTTTTTT.

V usage is TRBV28 and J usage is TRBJ2-7, with 7 bases matching TRBD2. The CDR3 spans 14 residues. After removal of 6 bases from V and 7 bases from J, the junction contained 12 bases not matched to a gene. Germline V gene sequence: CDR1 MDHEN, CDR2 SYDVKM. CDR3 protein: CASSTGTNLGEQYF. The CDR3 DNA is TGTGCCAGCAGCACCGGGACTAACCTGGGGGAGCAGTACTTC.

This clonotype was counted at least ten times. This chain connects TRBV7-9 to TRBJ2-1; 10 bases map to TRBD1. Unmatched junction bases numbered 15, after V lost 8 bases and J lost 2 bases. Germline assignment: CDR1 SEHNR and CDR2 FQNEAQ (reference sequence). This CDR3 region has 18 residues. In nucleotides, the CDR3 is TGTGCCAGCTCCCATCCTACGACAGGGGGCTTTCCCTACAATGAGCAGTTCTTC. The encoded protein is CASSHPTTGGFPYNEQFF.

This clonotype was found many times. The CDR3: CASSLAGGLGQRNEKLFF. CDR3 nucleotide sequence: TGCGCCAGCAGCTTGGCTGGGGGTCTGGGACAGCGTAATGAAAAACTGTTTTTT. The V call is TRBV5-1, the J call TRBJ1-4; 7 bases align to TRBD1. Per germline, CDR1 SGHRS and CDR2 YFSETQ. Losses at the gene ends were 0 bases for V and 4 bases for J; bases not matched to a gene: 12. The CDR3 contains 18 residues.

This clonotype has at least ten counts. This may stem from a read error, because a much larger clone lies one nucleotide away. J is TRBJ2-7 and V is TRBV20-1, with D perhaps assigned TRBD1 or TRBD2 (5 bases each). CDR3 length: 15 residues. The germline gives CDR1 DFQATT, CDR2 SNEGSKA (reference sequence). CDR3 in amino acids: CRASGTGGFHDEQYF. CDR3 bases: TGCAGGGCCAGCGGTACAGGAGGATTCCACGACGAGCAGTACTTC.

This clonotype was seen more than once but under ten times. This rearrangement joins TRBV28 to TRBJ2-1; D remains ambiguous. In germline, CDR1 is MDHEN, CDR2 SYDVKM. Trimming took 6 bases from V and 12 from J, leaving 12 bases between them. The CDR3 is 11 amino acids. The CDR3 is CASSLRLGQFF. DNA for the CDR3: TGTGCCAGCAGCCTTCGGCTGGGGCAGTTCTTC.

At least ten counts were recorded for this clonotype. The chain is built from TRBV11-1 and TRBJ2-1; no definite D call. The CDR3 is 13 amino acids. CDR1 is SGHAT and CDR2 is FQDESV in the germline V gene (reference sequence). The V gene lost 1 base and the J gene lost 9 bases, with 10 bases spanning the gap. DNA of the CDR3: TGTGCCAGCAGCTTAGAGGTTTCGTTTGAGCAGTTCTTC. Its protein is CASSLEVSFEQFF.

This clonotype was recorded at least ten times. This chain's CDR3 is CSASHLDQGFTDTQYF. CDR3 nucleotide sequence: TGCAGTGCTTCCCACCTAGACCAAGGCTTTACAGATACGCAGTATTTT. V usage is TRBV20-1 and J usage is TRBJ2-3, with no clear D. Trimming pared 5 bases from V and 3 bases from J, leaving 21 bases between. The CDR3 contains 16 residues. The germline V gene encodes CDR1 DFQATT and CDR2 SNEGSKA (reference sequence).

As concerns this clonotype: A much bigger clone sits one base away, suggesting this may be a read error. The chain couples TRBV30 to TRBJ2-4, with 8 bases aligning to TRBD1. The CDR3 loop spans 16 amino acids. Per the germline V gene, CDR1 is GTSNPN and CDR2 is SVGIG (reference sequence). CDR3 sequence (DNA): TGTGCCTGGGGTGTACTGACAGGGGCAGCCAAAAACATTCAGTACTTC. Protein: CAWGVLTGAAKNIQYF.

This clonotype was counted many times. This chain uses TRBV12-3 or TRBV12-4 with TRBJ2-7; D may be TRBD2 (6 bases). Trimming took 5 bases from V and 4 from J, leaving 21 bases between them. There are 16 residues in the CDR3. CDR3 sequence reads: CASSMGNSGVLYEQYF. CDR3 DNA sequence: TGTGCCAGCAGTATGGGAAATAGCGGAGTCCTGTACGAGCAGTACTTC.

This clonotype was recorded many times. The chain employs TRBV20-1 and TRBJ2-1; 8 bases fit TRBD1. The junction had 6 bases not matched to a gene; V was cut back by 5 bases and J by 6 bases. The germline CDR1 and CDR2 sequences are DFQATT and SNEGSKA (reference sequence). The CDR3 has 13 residues. For the CDR3, the DNA is TGCAGTGCTCGGACAGGGTATGTCAATGAGCAGTTCTTC. This translates into CSARTGYVNEQFF.

The chain combines TRBV19 with TRBJ1-5; possibly TRBD1 for D (6 bases). The germline CDR1 and CDR2 sequences are LNHDA and SQIVND (reference sequence). This CDR3 spans 14 amino acids. Trimming took 1 base from V and 6 from J, leaving 10 bases between them. The CDR3 DNA reads as TGTGCCAGTAGTATAGCAGGGGAAAGTCAGCCCCAGCATTTT. It specifies CASSIAGESQPQHF.

This clonotype has just a few counts. V is TRBV5-1 and J is TRBJ2-3, with 7 bases identical to TRBD2. Germline V gives CDR1 SGHRS, CDR2 YFSETQ. This CDR3 comprises 15 residues. V shed 2 bases and J 10 bases; nucleotides not matched to a gene: 13. DNA for the CDR3: TGCGCCAGCAGCTTCGACACTAGCGCCAAGGACCCGCAGTATTTT. Its translation: CASSFDTSAKDPQYF.

This clonotype came up many times. The chain links TRBV20-1 to TRBJ2-7; D is undetermined. Germline V gives CDR1 DFQATT, CDR2 SNEGSKA (reference sequence). This CDR3 region has 13 residues. V shed 6 bases and J shed 0 bases, with 12 bases lying between them. The CDR3 here is CSAWTASSYEQYF. CDR3 sequence (DNA): TGCAGTGCCTGGACGGCGAGCTCCTACGAGCAGTACTTC.

The J gene is TRBJ2-5, the V gene TRBV7-2; 12 nucleotides align to TRBD2. The CDR3 contains 14 residues. Looked up from germline, CDR1 is SGHTA and CDR2 is FQGNSA. Germline trimming cut 7 bases from V and 9 bases from J; bases unmatched to any gene: 9. The CDR3 loop is CASTGTSGRRAQYF. CDR3 nucleotide sequence: TGTGCCAGCACCGGGACTAGCGGGCGTCGGGCCCAGTACTTC.

This clonotype was recorded at least ten times. The chain uses TRBV7-9 and TRBJ1-5; no clear D. The CDR3 is made up of 15 amino acids. Germline V CDR1 and CDR2: SEHNR, FQNEAQ (reference sequence). The V and J ends lost 6 bases and 0 bases respectively, with 12 bases between them. The DNA of the CDR3 is TGTGCCAGCAGTTTGGGCGAATATAGCAATCAGCCCCAGCATTTT. As protein: CASSLGEYSNQPQHF.

This clonotype was seen more than once but under ten times. The chain links TRBV6-1 to TRBJ1-5, with D unclear. This CDR3 has 12 residues. The V and J ends lost 11 bases and 6 bases respectively, with 14 bases between them. Germline V CDR1 and CDR2: MNHNS, SASEGT. DNA of the CDR3: TGTGCCGGCAACCTGAGGGCTCAGCCCCAGCATTTT. Protein sequence: CAGNLRAQPQHF.

This clonotype was found many times. The chain is built from TRBV20-1 and TRBJ2-2; 8 bases match TRBD2. J lost 3 bases, V lost 6 bases, and 9 bases had no gene match. The CDR3 runs to 15 residues. The germline V gene has CDR1 DFQATT and CDR2 SNEGSKA (reference sequence). The CDR3 protein is CSARGGGTDTGELFF. In DNA form, the CDR3 reads TGCAGTGCCCGCGGCGGGGGGACGGACACCGGGGAGCTGTTTTTT.

This chain joins TRBV27 and TRBJ1-6; D unresolved. The CDR3 extends over 15 amino acids. CDR1 and CDR2 from the germline V gene are MNHEY and SMNVEV (reference sequence). The V end was cut by 3 bases, the J end by 5 bases, with 11 bases between. The CDR3 sequence: CASSFGRVNNSPLHF. CDR3 nucleotides: TGTGCCAGCAGTTTTGGGAGGGTAAATAATTCACCCCTCCACTTT.

This clonotype was observed at least ten times. The chain is built from TRBV12-3 or TRBV12-4 and TRBJ1-2; no reliable D call. V gave up 2 bases and J gave up 8 bases, with 12 bases separating them. The CDR3 consists of 13 residues. Here the CDR3 DNA reads TGTGCCAGCAGTTTAAAGGTTTGGTCCGGCTACACCTTC. It encodes CASSLKVWSGYTF.